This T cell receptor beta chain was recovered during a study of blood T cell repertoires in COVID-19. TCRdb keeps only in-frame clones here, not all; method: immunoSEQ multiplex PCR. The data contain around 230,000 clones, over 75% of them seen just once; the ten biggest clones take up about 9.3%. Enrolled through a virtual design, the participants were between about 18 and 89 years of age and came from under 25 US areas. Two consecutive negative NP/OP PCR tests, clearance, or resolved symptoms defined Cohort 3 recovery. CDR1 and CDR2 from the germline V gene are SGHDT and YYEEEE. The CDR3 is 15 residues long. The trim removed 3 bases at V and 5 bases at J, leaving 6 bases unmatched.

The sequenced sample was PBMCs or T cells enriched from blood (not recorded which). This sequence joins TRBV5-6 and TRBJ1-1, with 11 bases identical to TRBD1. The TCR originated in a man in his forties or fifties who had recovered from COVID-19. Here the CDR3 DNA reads TGTGCCAGCAGCTCTCCGGGACAGGGGGAAACTGAAGCTTTCTTT. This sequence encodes CASSSPGQGETEAFF.